This T cell receptor (beta chain) was captured by sequencing in a study of T cell responses to AZD1222 COVID-19 vaccine. Study-wide points: Unmutated variant regions are reportedly targeted by nearly half of spike-specific TCRs. The donor cohort was predominantly white British with a female majority, and clonal diversity may have been underestimated. No day 14 peak samples; only post-peak repertoires were characterized.

CDR1 is SGHTA and CDR2 is FQGNSA in the germline V gene. V shed 3 bases and J 4 bases; nucleotides not matched to a gene: 10. This CDR3 has 16 residues. This clone has a single count. No antigen is known for it. Data came from immunoSEQ multiplex PCR; TCRdb stores just in-frame clones and leaves some out. The sample holds about 150,000 clones; about 89% are singletons and the top ten take about 7.5%. The chain employs TRBV7-2 and TRBJ1-2; 8 positions agree with TRBD1. The clonotype was recovered from an adult who received the MenACWY meningococcal vaccine as a control. The sequences come from peripheral blood, collected 28 days after the second dose of the MenACWY control vaccine. CDR3 sequence: CASSLAGQAVTYGYTF. The CDR3, as DNA: TGTGCCAGCAGCTTGGCGGGACAGGCGGTAACCTATGGCTACACCTTC.